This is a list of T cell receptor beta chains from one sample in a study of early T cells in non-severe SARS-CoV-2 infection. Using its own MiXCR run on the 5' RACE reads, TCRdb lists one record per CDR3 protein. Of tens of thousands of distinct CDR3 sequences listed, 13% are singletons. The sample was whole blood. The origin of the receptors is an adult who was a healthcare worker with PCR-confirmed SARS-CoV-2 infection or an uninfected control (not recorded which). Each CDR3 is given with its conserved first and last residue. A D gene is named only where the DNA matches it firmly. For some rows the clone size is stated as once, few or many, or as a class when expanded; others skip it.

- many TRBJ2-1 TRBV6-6 CASSSVGDEQFF TGTGCCAGCAGCTCGGTGGGAGATGAGCAGTTCTTC
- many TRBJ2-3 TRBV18 CASGPESTDTQYF TGTGCCAGCGGACCGGAGAGCACAGATACGCAGTATTTT
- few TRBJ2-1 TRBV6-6 CASRNLDEQFF TGTGCCAGCAGGAATCTAGACGAGCAGTTCTTC
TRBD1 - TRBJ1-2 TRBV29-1 CSVETGLYGYTF TGCAGCGTTGAGACAGGGCTCTATGGCTACACCTTC
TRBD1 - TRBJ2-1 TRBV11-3 CASSLGGTGAHEQFF TGTGCCAGCAGCTTAGGCGGGACAGGGGCCCATGAGCAGTTCTTC
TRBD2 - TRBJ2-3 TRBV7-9 CASSALADHTDTQYF TGTGCCAGCAGCGCCCTAGCGGACCACACAGATACGCAGTATTTT
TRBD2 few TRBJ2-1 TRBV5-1 CASTPVLAEYNEQFF TGCGCCAGCACCCCCGTACTAGCGGAATACAATGAGCAGTTCTTC
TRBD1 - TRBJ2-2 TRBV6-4 CASSEGTGDTGELFF TGTGCCAGCAGTGAAGGAACAGGGGACACCGGGGAGCTGTTTTTT
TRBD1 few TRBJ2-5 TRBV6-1 CASSEFTKGQQETQYF TGTGCCAGCAGTGAATTCACCAAGGGACAGCAAGAGACCCAGTACTTC
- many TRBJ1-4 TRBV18 CASSSLSGATNEKLFF TGTGCCAGCTCAAGCCTCAGTGGGGCAACTAATGAAAAACTGTTTTTT
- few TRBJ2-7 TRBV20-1 CSAPEKGAEQYF TGCAGTGCCCCGGAAAAGGGAGCAGAGCAGTACTTC
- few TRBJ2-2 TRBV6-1 CASSMNTGELFF TGTGCCAGCAGTATGAACACCGGGGAGCTGTTTTTT
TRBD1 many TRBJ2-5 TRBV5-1 CASSFHGTGNQETQYF TGCGCCAGCAGCTTCCACGGGACAGGGAACCAAGAGACCCAGTACTTC
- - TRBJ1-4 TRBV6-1 CASSEQRATNEKLFF TGTGCCAGCAGTGAACAGCGCGCAACTAATGAAAAACTGTTTTTT
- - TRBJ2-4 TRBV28 CASSLRDRTDNIQYF TGTGCCAGCAGTTTAAGAGACAGGACCGATAACATTCAGTACTTC
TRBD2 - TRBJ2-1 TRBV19 CASSIDRLSGSYNEQFF TGTGCCAGTAGTATAGATCGACTTAGCGGGAGTTACAATGAGCAGTTCTTC
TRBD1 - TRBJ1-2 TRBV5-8 CASSLGLGQPYGYTF TGTGCCAGCAGCTTGGGGCTGGGACAGCCGTATGGCTACACCTTC
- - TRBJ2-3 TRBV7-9 CAYREDTQYF TGTGCCTACCGGGAGGATACGCAGTATTTT
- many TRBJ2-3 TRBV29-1 CSVEVRRTDTQYF TGCAGCGTTGAAGTTCGTCGCACAGATACGCAGTATTTT
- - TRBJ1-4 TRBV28 CASSPSRTPREKLFF TGTGCCAGCAGTCCGTCCAGGACTCCACGTGAAAAACTGTTTTTT
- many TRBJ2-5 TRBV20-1 CSAMGRLAGQETQYF TGCAGTGCTATGGGACGTTTGGCGGGGCAAGAGACCCAGTACTTC
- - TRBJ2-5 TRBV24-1 CATSDLTGKTQYF TGTGCCACCAGTGATCTTACGGGGAAGACCCAGTACTTC
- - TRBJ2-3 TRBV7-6 CASSLVAHTDTQYF TGTGCCAGCAGCTTAGTAGCGCACACAGATACGCAGTATTTT
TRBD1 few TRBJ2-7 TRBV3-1 CASSQQGVVYEQYF TGTGCCAGCAGCCAACAGGGGGTGGTCTACGAGCAGTACTTC
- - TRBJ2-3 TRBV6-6 CASSLVNTQYF TGTGCCAGCAGTCTAGTAAATACGCAGTATTTT
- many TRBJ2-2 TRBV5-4 CASTRWGTNTGELFF TGTGCCAGCACCCGATGGGGAACGAACACCGGGGAGCTGTTTTTT
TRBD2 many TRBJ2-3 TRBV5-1 CASSFASGRTDTQYF TGCGCCAGCAGCTTTGCTAGCGGACGCACAGATACGCAGTATTTT
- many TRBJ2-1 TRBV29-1 CSVDKGARAGEQFF TGCAGCGTTGACAAGGGAGCGAGGGCCGGGGAGCAGTTCTTC
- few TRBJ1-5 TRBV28 CASSFPRGKALDQPQHF TGTGCCAGCAGTTTTCCCCGGGGCAAGGCCCTAGATCAGCCCCAGCATTTT
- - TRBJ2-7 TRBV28 CASSFLGTNYEQYF TGTGCCAGCAGTTTCCTCGGGACGAACTACGAGCAGTACTTC
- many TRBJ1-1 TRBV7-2 CASSHSTVSNTEAFF TGTGCCAGCAGCCACTCGACAGTTTCGAACACTGAAGCTTTCTTT
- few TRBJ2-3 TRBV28 CASSPRPTDTQYF TGTGCCAGCAGTCCTCGACCCACAGATACGCAGTATTTT
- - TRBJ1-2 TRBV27 CASSFAGYGYTF TGTGCCAGCAGTTTCGCGGGCTATGGCTACACCTTC
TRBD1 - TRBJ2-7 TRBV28 CASNADRGAYEQYF TGTGCCAGCAACGCGGACAGGGGCGCCTACGAGCAGTACTTC
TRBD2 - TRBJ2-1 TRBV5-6 CASSLSGSYNEQFF TGTGCCAGCAGCTTAAGCGGGAGCTACAATGAGCAGTTCTTC
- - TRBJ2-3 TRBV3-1 CASSQDPGGDTDTQYF TGTGCCAGCAGCCAAGATCCCGGCGGGGACACAGATACGCAGTATTTT
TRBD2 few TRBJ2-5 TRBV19 CASSMTSGYQETQYF TGTGCCAGTAGTATGACTAGCGGGTACCAAGAGACCCAGTACTTC
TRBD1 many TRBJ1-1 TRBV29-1 CSRVGPGGEAFF TGCAGCCGTGTCGGTCCAGGGGGTGAAGCTTTCTTT
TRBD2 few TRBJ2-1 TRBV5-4 CASSSWTSGRHGNEQFF TGTGCCAGCAGCTCGTGGACTAGCGGGAGGCATGGTAATGAGCAGTTCTTC
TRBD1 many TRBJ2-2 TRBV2 CARGDREALTGELFF TGTGCCAGAGGGGACAGGGAGGCACTAACCGGGGAGCTGTTTTTT
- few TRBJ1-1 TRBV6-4 CASALEGTTEAFF TGTGCCAGCGCTTTGGAAGGGACCACTGAAGCTTTCTTT
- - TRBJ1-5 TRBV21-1 CASSKVATGLNQPQHF TGTGCCAGCAGCAAAGTGGCGACAGGGCTGAATCAGCCCCAGCATTTT
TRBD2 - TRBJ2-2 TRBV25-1 CASSESNLAGGGELFF TGTGCCAGCAGTGAATCGAACCTAGCGGGAGGCGGGGAGCTGTTTTTT